This TCR beta chain appears in the sequencing data of a study of patients and donors after allogeneic stem cell transplantation. Germline V lookup: CDR1 MGHRA, CDR2 YSYEKL. The CDR3 covers 13 residues. Trimming stripped 1 base from V and 4 bases from J, with 7 bases between. This clonotype was seen repeatedly, ten times or more. Each CDR3 protein gets one entry after TCRdb re-called the RT-PCR reads with MiXCR. The sample contains approximately 88,000 distinct CDR3 sequences, just under 5% of which appear only once. The origin of this receptor is a human donor who was either an allogeneic HSCT recipient or a stem cell or donor lymphocyte infusion donor (not recorded which). It is not recorded whose cells these are; they may come from a transplant donor. Sequenced: blood, either unsorted or a sorted T cell fraction (not recorded which). The chain combines TRBV4-1 with TRBJ2-5, with D uncertain. CDR3 sequence (DNA): TGCGCCAGCAGCCAAGGTCGTTTAGAGACCCAGTACTTC. Translated, it gives CASSQGRLETQYF.